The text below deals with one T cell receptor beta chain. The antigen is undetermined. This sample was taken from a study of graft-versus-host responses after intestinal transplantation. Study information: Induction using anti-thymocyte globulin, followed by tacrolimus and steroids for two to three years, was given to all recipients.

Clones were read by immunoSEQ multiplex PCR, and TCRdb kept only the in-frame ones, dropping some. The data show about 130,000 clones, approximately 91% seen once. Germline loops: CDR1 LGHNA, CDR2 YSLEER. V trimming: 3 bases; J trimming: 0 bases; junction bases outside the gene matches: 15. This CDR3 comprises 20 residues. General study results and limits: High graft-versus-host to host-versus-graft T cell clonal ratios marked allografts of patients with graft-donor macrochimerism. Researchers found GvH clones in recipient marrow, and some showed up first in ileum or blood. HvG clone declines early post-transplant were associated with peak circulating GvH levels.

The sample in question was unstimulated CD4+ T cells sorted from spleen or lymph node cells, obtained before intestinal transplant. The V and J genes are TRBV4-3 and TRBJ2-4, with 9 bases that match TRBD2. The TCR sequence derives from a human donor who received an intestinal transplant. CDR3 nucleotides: TGCGCCAGCAGCCAGGGGAGTCTAGCGGGACCCGCCCTAGCCAAAAACATTCAGTACTTC. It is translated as CASSQGSLAGPALAKNIQYF.